These 6 T cell receptor beta chains were sequenced from one sample in a study of T cells in Graves' hyperthyroidism and ophthalmopathy. From RNA transcripts, TCR beta CDR3 regions were amplified. The primer set for the first-round RT-PCR of the TCR CDR3 was HTBI. Using its own MiXCR run on the multiplex PCR reads, TCRdb lists one record per CDR3 protein. This table holds about 500,000 distinct CDR3 sequences, approximately 15% found once. Sequenced input: blood. These TCRs come from a woman aged 18-29 years with Graves' hyperthyroidism.

V gene TRBV19 combines with J gene TRBJ2-1; 8 bases align to TRBD1. This CDR3 contains 17 residues. The germline V gene has CDR1 LNHDA and CDR2 SQIVND (reference sequence). The V segment lost 4 bases and the J segment 4 bases; nucleotides outside the gene matches: 12. CDR3 loop: CASSNPLTGGEYNEQFF. The CDR3 DNA sequence: TGTGCCAGTAGTAACCCCCTAACAGGGGGAGAGTACAATGAGCAGTTCTTC. Full variable domain (outside the CDR3, taken from reference TRBV19 and TRBJ2-1): DGGITQSPKYLFRKEGQNVTLSCEQNLNHDAMYWYRQDPGQGLRLIYYSQIVNDFQKGDIAEGYSVSREKKESFPLTVTSAQKNPTAFYLCASSNPLTGGEYNEQFFGPGTRLTVL.

A single count supports this clonotype. The gene calls are TRBV20-1 and TRBJ2-1; D uncertain. Trimming left V 5 bases short and J 6 bases short, with 11 bases between. The CDR3 loop spans 12 amino acids. Germline V gives CDR1 DFQATT, CDR2 SNEGSKA (reference sequence). CDR3 in amino acids: CSAHPPPNEQFF. CDR3 DNA: TGCAGTGCTCACCCTCCCCCCAATGAGCAGTTCTTC.

In the case of this clonotype: At one end, the junction sequence differs from germline, possibly due to a read error. This chain links TRBV11-3 with TRBJ2-1; possibly TRBD2 for D (5 bases). Germline V gene sequence: CDR1 SGHNT, CDR2 YENEEA. This CDR3 contains 14 residues. DNA of the CDR3: TGTGCCAGCAGCTTAGGAACTAGAAAGGATGAGCAGTCCTTC. Translated, it gives CASSLGTRKDEQSF.

There are a few counts of this clonotype. The chain is built from TRBV4-1 and TRBJ2-7; 11 nucleotides match TRBD2. J gave up 5 bases and V 8 bases, and 5 bases lay outside the gene matches. Germline assignment: CDR1 MGHRA and CDR2 YSYEKL. The CDR3 is 13 amino acids. This CDR3 is CASGRLAGNEQYF. As DNA, the CDR3 is TGCGCCAGCGGTCGACTAGCGGGGAACGAGCAGTACTTC.

This clonotype was counted only a few times. The V gene is TRBV19, the J gene TRBJ1-6; D is unclear. Germline-derived CDR1 and CDR2 are LNHDA and SQIVND (reference sequence). Trimming stripped 8 bases from V and 7 bases from J, with 12 bases between. CDR3 length: 13 amino acids. CDR3 in DNA: TGTGCCAGTGGCCGGCTGGAAAATTCACCCCTCCACTTT. Translating gives CASGRLENSPLHF. The variable domain in full, with the rest retrieved from reference TRBV19 and TRBJ1-6, is DGGITQSPKYLFRKEGQNVTLSCEQNLNHDAMYWYRQDPGQGLRLIYYSQIVNDFQKGDIAEGYSVSREKKESFPLTVTSAQKNPTAFYLCASGRLENSPLHFGNGTRLTVT.

The chain joins TRBV28 to TRBJ2-1, with 8 bases fitting TRBD2. V lost 6 bases, J lost 1 base, and 17 bases stayed unmatched. There are 19 residues in the CDR3. Looked up from germline, CDR1 is MDHEN and CDR2 is SYDVKM. The CDR3: CASSFSGRVSSGSYNEQFF. The CDR3 coding sequence is TGTGCCAGCAGCTTCAGCGGGAGAGTTAGTTCAGGGTCCTACAATGAGCAGTTCTTC.